This T cell receptor beta chain was sequenced for a study of blood T cell repertoires in COVID-19 (dated by TCRdb to 2018 to 2020). Background on the whole study: Samples covering the acute and convalescent phases of COVID-19 were provided by collaborators in the United States, Italy and Spain. The prospective study material was composed of cDNA or gDNA derived from T cells, B-cell-depleted T cells, or PBMCs. Deeply sampled blood TCRbeta repertoires from subjects exposed to, actively infected with, or recovered from COVID-19 were included in the dataset. A freely available public database, intended as a resource for researchers studying the immune response to SARS-CoV-2, is where the repertoires were released. Samples were obtained from the ongoing ImmuneRACE study (first 160 participants) and from about 1,300 subjects provided by 6 global collaborators. Nearly every sample came with metadata listing a de-identified subject ID, COVID-19 status, age in years and sex. Where available, HLA class I and class II types were taken from metadata supplied by the sample provider and were not determined by assay-based typing.

The immunoSEQ Assay, a bias-controlled multiplex PCR, was used to amplify TCRbeta CDR3 regions from genomic DNA. The authors' pipeline ran thus. Within the assay, amplification of reference gene primers was used to estimate how many nucleated cells each sample contained. To quantify the absolute abundance of each unique TCRbeta CDR3 rearrangement, sequence reads were collapsed and filtered. For each sample, productive Simpson clonality was calculated by taking the square root of Simpson's diversity index across productive rearrangements. This is the immuneACCESS table as TCRdb keeps it, with only in-frame sequences that have V and J called. A part of the clones is gone; compared with another copy, unresolved V genes explain less than half, and the rest is unexplained. The V and J calls and clone size were taken over from that table, and D and trimming were inferred from the DNA. This sample has some 44,000 clones in its table, and about nine tenths of those were observed once. The top ten clonotypes cover 12% of the sample.

Each collaborating institution followed its own protocols to collect whole blood in K2EDTA tubes. For TCRbeta analysis, collaborator samples were shipped as frozen whole blood, as isolated PBMCs, or as DNA extracted from either sample type. Broader findings and caveats from the paper: How much clinical and demographic metadata was included differed by source and by participant, and the metadata was provided uncurated.

A word on this clone: Its antigen is not yet known. No qualities accompany the bases; no much larger clone lies one base away.

The CDR3 spans 13 residues, from the cysteine through the phenylalanine. The only DNA kept is the CDR3, 39 bases in frame from the first base. CDR1 SGDLS and CDR2 YYNGEE are derived from the germline V gene. V is shortened by 4 bases, J by 4 bases, and the region joining them spans 11 bases. The chain was built from TRBV9 and TRBJ1-1; confidence is insufficient to name the D gene. This clonotype was obtained from a human donor in a cohort sampled during active COVID-19. Sample: peripheral blood. CDR3 loop: CASSQLGSTEAFF. Here is the DNA: TGTGCCAGCAGCCAACTAGGGTCCACTGAAGCTTTCTTT.